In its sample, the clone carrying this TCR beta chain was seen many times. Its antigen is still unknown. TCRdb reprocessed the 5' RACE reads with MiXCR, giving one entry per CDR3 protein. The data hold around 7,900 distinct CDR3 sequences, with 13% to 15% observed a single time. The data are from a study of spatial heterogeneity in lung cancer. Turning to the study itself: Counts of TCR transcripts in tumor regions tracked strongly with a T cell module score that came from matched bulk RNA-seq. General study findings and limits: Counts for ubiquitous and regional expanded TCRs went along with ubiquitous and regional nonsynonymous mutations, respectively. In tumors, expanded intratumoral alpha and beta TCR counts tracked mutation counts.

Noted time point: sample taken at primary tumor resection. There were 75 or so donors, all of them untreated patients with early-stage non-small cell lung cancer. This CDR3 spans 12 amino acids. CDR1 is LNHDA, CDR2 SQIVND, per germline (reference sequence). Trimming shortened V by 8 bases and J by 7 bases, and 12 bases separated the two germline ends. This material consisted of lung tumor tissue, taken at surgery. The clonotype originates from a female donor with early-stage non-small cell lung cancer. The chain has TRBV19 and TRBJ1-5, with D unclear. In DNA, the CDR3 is TGTGCCAGTCAGAGGGTCGGACAGCCCCAGCATTTT. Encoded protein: CASQRVGQPQHF.